The TCR beta chain under discussion was sequenced for a study of cytomegalovirus exposure and HLA in healthy donors. Germline V gives CDR1 MNHEY, CDR2 SMNVEV (reference sequence). Trimming took off 2 bases at V and 2 bases at J, with 15 bases between the two ends. The CDR3 contains 16 residues. The PCR employed 60 Vbeta primers together with 13 Jbeta primers. Only in-frame clones appear in the TCRdb table, and some are missing; sequencing was by immunoSEQ multiplex PCR. This sample has about 300,000 clones, with roughly 88% found just once. The rearrangement joins TRBV27 to TRBJ2-5; TRBD2 is a possible D gene (6 bases). Sequencing was performed on PBMCs. The receptor was isolated from a man aged 40-50 years in good health and CMV-seropositive. The CDR3 loop is CASSLLVPTRQETQYF. The CDR3 nucleotides read TGTGCCAGCAGTTTACTGGTGCCGACTAGGCAAGAGACCCAGTACTTC.